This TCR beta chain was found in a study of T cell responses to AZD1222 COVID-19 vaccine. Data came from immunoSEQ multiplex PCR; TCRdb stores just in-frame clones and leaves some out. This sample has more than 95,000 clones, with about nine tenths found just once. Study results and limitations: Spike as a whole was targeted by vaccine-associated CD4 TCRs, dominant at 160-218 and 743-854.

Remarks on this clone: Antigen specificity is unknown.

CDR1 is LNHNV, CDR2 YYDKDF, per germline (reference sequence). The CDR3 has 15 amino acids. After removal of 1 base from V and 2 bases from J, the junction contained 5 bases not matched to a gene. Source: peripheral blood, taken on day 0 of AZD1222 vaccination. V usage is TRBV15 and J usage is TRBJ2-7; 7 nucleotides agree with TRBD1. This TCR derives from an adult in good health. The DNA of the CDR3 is TGTGCCACCAGCAGAGTATGGGACAGCCCCTACGAGCAGTACTTC. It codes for CATSRVWDSPYEQYF. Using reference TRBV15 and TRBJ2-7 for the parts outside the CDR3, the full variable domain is DAMVIQNPRYQVTQFGKPVTLSCSQTLNHNVMYWYQQKSSQAPKLLFHYYDKDFNNEADTPDNFQSRRPNTSFCFLDIRSPGLGDTAMYLCATSRVWDSPYEQYFGPGTRLTVT.